This T cell receptor beta chain is from a study of read filtering for tumor transcriptome and immune sequencing. This clonotype was picked up many times. From around 440 ng of RNA, a library with molecular barcoded alpha/delta and beta/gamma adaptors was made. TCRdb independently ran MiXCR on the reads; one entry per CDR3 protein. The sample yields 40,000 to 50,000 distinct CDR3 sequences, roughly 13% seen once. The CDR3 length is 14 residues. Trimming cost V 7 bases and J 0 bases, with 13 bases left between them. The germline CDR1 and CDR2 sequences are SQVTM and ANQGSEA. What was sequenced was a population of CD138-negative cells sorted from bone marrow. The clonotype was recovered from a donor over 35 with multiple myeloma. V and J are TRBV29-1 and TRBJ2-1; unclear D gene. The CDR3 sequence is CSATDESSYNEQFF. The CDR3 nucleotides read TGCAGCGCTACCGATGAGAGCTCCTACAATGAGCAGTTCTTC.